This TCR beta chain stems from a study of T cells in women clearing cervical HPV infection. Study details: Blood came at first lesion visit for cases, post-clearance for controls. For cases, blood was sampled a median 149 days after lesion detection, interquartile range 90 to 200 days.

The table came from immunoSEQ multiplex PCR; TCRdb's copy has only in-frame clones and leaves some out. This repertoire includes 30,000 to 35,000 clones. Findings and limits, study-wide: CIN3+ cases had significantly higher TCR richness than controls; evenness did not differ.

Remarks on this clone: Its antigen is unidentified.

Sample: blood buffy coat. The sequence came from a woman between 18 and 70 years old with a cervical HPV16 infection that either progressed to CIN3+ or cleared (not recorded which).

CDR3 DNA, as far as it was read: TGTGCCAGTAGCCCTGGGTCCGGGTTTGGCAATCAGCCC. Translating gives CASSPGSGFGNQP. The complete CDR3 reads CASSPGSGFGNQPQHF. The chain is built from TRBV19 and TRBJ1-5; D unresolved. With the read ending 3 residues before the CDR3 end, the germline J gene is used to fill in that end. The germline gives CDR1 LNHDA, CDR2 SQIVND (reference sequence). The CDR3 consists of 16 residues. V lost 6 bases and J 2 bases, leaving 17 bases between the germline ends.